Listed below are T cell receptor beta chains from one sample, sequenced in a study of blood T cell repertoires in COVID-19. Measured with immunoSEQ multiplex PCR; TCRdb has only the in-frame clones, and not every one. The sample lists a few hundred thousand clones, roughly nine tenths occurring once. Specimen: peripheral blood. The receptor set was obtained from a man between 40 and 49 years old with acute or convalescent COVID-19. The CDR3 runs from the conserved cysteine through the conserved F or W. D genes are given only for firm matches. Only part of the rows carry a size: once, few, many, or a class if the clone is expanded.

TRBJ1-5 . TRBV12-2 . TGTGCAAGTCGCTTAGGATCGGGGGGCCAGCCCCAGCATTTT CASRLGSGGQPQHF
TRBJ1-1 . TRBV7-3 TRBD1 TGTGCCAGCAGCTCCGCCAATCGACCTCCGGGACAGGGGATGAACACTGAAGCTTTCTTT CASSSANRPPGQGMNTEAFF
TRBJ1-4 . TRBV28 . TGTGCCAGCAGCACATACCGACAGACTGCAACTAATGAAAAACTGTTTTTT CASSTYRQTATNEKLFF
TRBJ1-6 once TRBV7-8 TRBD1 TGTGCCAGCTCCTCAAGCGGGGACAGGTCGCGTTCACCCCTCCACTTT CASSSSGDRSRSPLHF
TRBJ2-7 . TRBV6-2/TRBV6-3 TRBD2 TGTGCCAGCAGCGGACTAGCGGGATTCTACGAGCAGTACTTC CASSGLAGFYEQYF
TRBJ2-7 . TRBV19 . TGTGCCAGTAGAGACCCTTCAGGATCCGAGCAGTACTTC CASRDPSGSEQYF
TRBJ2-1 . TRBV5-1 TRBD1 TGCGCCAGCAATGCTAACAGGGGGAATGAGCAGTTCTTC CASNANRGNEQFF
TRBJ1-2 . TRBV12-3/TRBV12-4 . TGTGCCAGCAGTTTCAAGCGGCTCGGCTACACCTTC CASSFKRLGYTF
TRBJ2-7 . TRBV6-5 . TGTGCCAGCAGTTACGGAGACCGACCCTACGAGCAGTACTTC CASSYGDRPYEQYF
TRBJ1-2 . TRBV2 . TGTGCCAGCAGAGCCGGGATAACCTCTGGTTATGGCTACACCTTC CASRAGITSGYGYTF
TRBJ2-7 few TRBV20-1 . TGCAGTGCTAGAGACAGCTACGAGCAGTACTTC CSARDSYEQYF
TRBJ2-2 . TRBV7-2 . TGTGCCAGCAGCCGCCTTCCGGGCACCGGGGAGCTGTTTTTT CASSRLPGTGELFF
TRBJ1-1 . TRBV10-3 . TGTGCCATCAGTGAGTCGGGGAGTGGGAACACTGAAGCTTTCTTT CAISESGSGNTEAFF
TRBJ2-7 . TRBV3-1/TRBV3-2 . TGTGCCAGCAGCCAAGAGCGACGGGTTTACGAGCAGTACTTC CASSQERRVYEQYF
TRBJ2-1 . TRBV11-2 . TGTGCCAGCAGCTTAGATGCGGGGAGCTCCTACAATGAGCAGTTCTTC CASSLDAGSSYNEQFF
TRBJ1-4 . TRBV29-1 TRBD1 TGCAGCGTTGAAGCAGGGGGTGAAAAACTGTTTTTT CSVEAGGEKLFF
TRBJ2-3 once TRBV7-3 . TGTGCCAGCAGCTCTGAGGGCCGGGCCTTAAGCACAGATACGCAGTATTTT CASSSEGRALSTDTQYF
TRBJ2-3 . TRBV7-9 . TGTGCCAGCAGCCTGGTGGGGGCCACAGATACGCAGTATTTT CASSLVGATDTQYF
TRBJ1-1 . TRBV7-9 TRBD1 TGTGCCAGCAGCTCCGAGGGACAGAATAATATTGGTCCTGAAGCTTTCTTT CASSSEGQNNIGPEAFF
TRBJ2-7 . TRBV13 . TGTGCCAGCAGCTTATCCAGGACGGGGTCCTACGAGCAGTACTTC CASSLSRTGSYEQYF
TRBJ2-1 . TRBV2 TRBD2 TGTGCCAGCAGTACACAATCGGGACTAGCGGGAGTTAATGAGCAGTTCTTC CASSTQSGLAGVNEQFF
TRBJ1-5 few TRBV2 TRBD1 TGTGCCAGCAGAGATGACAGGGGTGACAATCAGCCCCAGCATTTT CASRDDRGDNQPQHF
TRBJ2-7 . TRBV12-3/TRBV12-4 . TGTGCCAGCAGTTTAAGGGGCTACGAGCAGTACTTC CASSLRGYEQYF
TRBJ2-2 . TRBV4-2 TRBD2 TGTGCCAGCAGCCGTAGGACTAGCGGGAGGTCGAACACCGGGGAGCTGTTTTTT CASSRRTSGRSNTGELFF
TRBJ2-7 . TRBV27 TRBD1 TGTGCCAGCAGTTTTGGACAGGGCCCCTACGAGCAGTACTTC CASSFGQGPYEQYF
TRBJ1-1 . TRBV7-9 TRBD1 TGTGCCAGCAGCCCCTTCCGGACAGGGGGGAGCACTGAAGCTTTCTTT CASSPFRTGGSTEAFF
TRBJ1-4 . TRBV28 TRBD1 TGTGCCAGCAGTCGGGACAGGGGGCCTAGCTTT CASSRDRGPSF
TRBJ2-5 . TRBV7-8 TRBD1 TGTGCCAGCAGCCCCAGCACAGGGGGCGAGGGAGAGACCCAGTACTTC CASSPSTGGEGETQYF
TRBJ1-6 . TRBV30 TRBD1 TGTGCCTGGACAGGAGAAGACAGGGGTGATTCACCCCTCCACTTT CAWTGEDRGDSPLHF
TRBJ1-3 . TRBV6-5 TRBD1 TGTGCCAGCAGTTTAACAGGGGGCCGGGCTGGAAACACCATATATTTT CASSLTGGRAGNTIYF
TRBJ2-7 . TRBV6-7 TRBD2 TGTGCCAGCAGTTATACTAGCGGGACTTACTACGAGCAGTACTTC CASSYTSGTYYEQYF
TRBJ1-6 . TRBV27 . TGTGCCAGCACTGAGAACTTTAATTCACCCCTCCACTTT CASTENFNSPLHF
TRBJ1-5 . TRBV7-6 TRBD1 TGTGCCAGCAGCTCGCGAGAGGGGGCCAGGGGTCAGCCCCAGCATTTT CASSSREGARGQPQHF
TRBJ1-1 . TRBV7-8 . TGTGCCAGCAGCTCCGACAGGAACACTGAAGCTTTCTTT CASSSDRNTEAFF
TRBJ1-2 . TRBV6-2/TRBV6-3 . TGTGCCAGCAGTTACCGGGAGACAGCGGAGTTAGGAGGCTACACCTTC CASSYRETAELGGYTF
TRBJ1-1 . TRBV15 . TGTGCCACCAAGATTTCCGGCACTGAAGCTTTCTTT CATKISGTEAFF
TRBJ1-5 . TRBV4-1 TRBD1 TGCGCCAGCAGCTTCGACAGGGGAAGCAATCAGCCCCAGCATTTT CASSFDRGSNQPQHF
TRBJ1-1 . TRBV7-3 . TGTGCCAGCAGCATACAGGGTTCGAACACTGAAGCTTTCTTT CASSIQGSNTEAFF
TRBJ2-5 . TRBV15 . TGTGCCACCAGCAGAGATACGAGGGAGCAAGAGACCCAGTACTTC CATSRDTREQETQYF
TRBJ2-2 . TRBV5-1 TRBD1 TGCGCCAGCAGCCCAGGACAGGGAATGAGGGAGCTGTTTTTT CASSPGQGMRELFF
TRBJ2-3 . TRBV29-1 TRBD2 TGCAGCGTTGATGGGCTTGAGCGGGGGGGAACAGATACGCAGTATTTT CSVDGLERGGTDTQYF
TRBJ2-7 . TRBV12-3/TRBV12-4 . TGTGCCAGCAGCCCCGGGACATACTACGAGCAGTACTTC CASSPGTYYEQYF
TRBJ2-7 . TRBV4-1 . TGCGCCAGCAGCCAAGCCCCAGGGGCTTACGAGCAGTACTTC CASSQAPGAYEQYF
TRBJ2-5 . TRBV19 TRBD2 TGTGCCAGTAGTATAGCTGGGCGGGGGGGCCAAGAGACCCAGTACTTC CASSIAGRGGQETQYF
TRBJ2-7 . TRBV15 . TGTGCCACCAGTCAGGGATTAGCCTACGAGCAGTACTTC CATSQGLAYEQYF
TRBJ1-4 . TRBV6-1 . TGTGCCAGCAGTGAAGTAGGATACAGTTCCAATGAAAAACTGTTTTTT CASSEVGYSSNEKLFF
TRBJ1-2 once TRBV4-1 TRBD1 TGCGCCAGCAGCCAACCGGGACAGGGGGCCCGTGGCTACACCTTC CASSQPGQGARGYTF
TRBJ2-3 once TRBV4-1 TRBD2 TGCGCCAGCAGCCAAGGCAGGACTAGCGGGGGGGCCAAAGATACGCAGTATTTT CASSQGRTSGGAKDTQYF
TRBJ1-5 . TRBV28 . TGTGCCAGCATAGGAGGGGTAAGGGGCAATCAGCCCCAGCATTTT CASIGGVRGNQPQHF
TRBJ1-5 once TRBV28 . TGTGCCAGCAGTTCCCCGTGGGGGGGCGCACTGCGGTATAGCAATCAGCCCCAGCATTTT CASSSPWGGALRYSNQPQHF
TRBJ2-5 . TRBV24-1 . TGTGCCACCAGTGATTTGGCGGAGGGGTCGGTCCAAGAGACCCAGTACTTC CATSDLAEGSVQETQYF
TRBJ1-1 . TRBV3-1/TRBV3-2 . TGTGCCAGCAGCCACCAGGAGAACACTGAAGCTTTCTTT CASSHQENTEAFF
TRBJ1-1 . TRBV13 TRBD1 TGTGCCAGCAGCTTTGTTCCGGGACAGGGGGGCCCGGGGGACACTGAAGCTTTCTTT CASSFVPGQGGPGDTEAFF
TRBJ1-6 . TRBV3-1/TRBV3-2 . TGTGCCAGCAGCCAAGTAGGCGACAGCGACAATTCACCCCTCCACTTT CASSQVGDSDNSPLHF
TRBJ2-7 . TRBV28 TRBD1 TGTGCCAGCAATACAGGGGGCGTTGTATACGAGCAGTACTTC CASNTGGVVYEQYF
TRBJ1-6 . TRBV30 . TGTGCCTCCTACGGACAGAGCTCCTATAATTCACCCCTCCACTTT CASYGQSSYNSPLHF
TRBJ2-7 once TRBV18 TRBD2 TGTGCCAGCTCACCGCCGGGACTAGACTCCTACGAGCAGTACTTC CASSPPGLDSYEQYF
TRBJ1-5 . TRBV24-1 TRBD1 TGTGCCACCAGTTTGGGGGGGACACTAAAAGGACAGGGGGTGGCTCAGCCCCAGCATTTT CATSLGGTLKGQGVAQPQHF
TRBJ1-4 . TRBV5-1 . TGCGCCAGTAAATCAGGGGATTCACATGAAAAACTGTTTTTT CASKSGDSHEKLFF
TRBJ1-2 once TRBV14 . TGTGCCAGCAGCCAAGGGGGGGGTTCTAACTATGGCTACACCTTC CASSQGGGSNYGYTF